The clone carrying this T cell receptor (beta chain) has only a few counts. Libraries were prepared by immunoSEQ multiplex PCR; TCRdb keeps only in-frame clonotypes and omits some of them. The table includes 60,000 to 80,000 clones, less than 90% detected once. The CDR3 totals 14 residues. CDR1 SNHLY and CDR2 FYNNEI come from the germline V gene. V gave up 5 bases and J gave up 4 bases; unmatched junction bases: 6. The data were obtained in a study of control samples from healthy donors and cancer patients. The origin of this receptor is a woman aged 45-59 years in good health. The chain recombines TRBV2 with TRBJ2-5, with 8 bases matching TRBD1. Sequencing input: blood. CDR3 DNA: TGTGCCAGCAGTTTCAGGGGGCCAGGAGAGACCCAGTACTTC. Residues: CASSFRGPGETQYF.